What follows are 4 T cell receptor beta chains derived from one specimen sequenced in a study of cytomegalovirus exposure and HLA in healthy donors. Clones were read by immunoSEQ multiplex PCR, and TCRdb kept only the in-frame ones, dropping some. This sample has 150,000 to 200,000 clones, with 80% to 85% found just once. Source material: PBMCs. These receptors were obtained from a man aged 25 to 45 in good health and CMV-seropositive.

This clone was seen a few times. The CDR3 DNA follows: TGTGCCTGGGAACAGGGCTTAGGAGCTTTCTTT. Protein product: CAWEQGLGAFF. This rearrangement joins TRBV30 to TRBJ1-1; TRBD1 might be the D (6 bases). Trimming stripped 5 bases from V and 10 bases from J, with 14 bases between. The CDR3 is 11 amino acids. Germline CDR1 and CDR2: GTSNPN and SVGIG (reference sequence).

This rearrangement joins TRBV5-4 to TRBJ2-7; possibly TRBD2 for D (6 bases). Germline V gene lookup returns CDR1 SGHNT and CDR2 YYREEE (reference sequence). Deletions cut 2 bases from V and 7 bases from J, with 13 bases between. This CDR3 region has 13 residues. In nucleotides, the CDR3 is TGTGCCAGCAGCTTTGGAGGGACGGTTGAGCAGTACTTC. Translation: CASSFGGTVEQYF.

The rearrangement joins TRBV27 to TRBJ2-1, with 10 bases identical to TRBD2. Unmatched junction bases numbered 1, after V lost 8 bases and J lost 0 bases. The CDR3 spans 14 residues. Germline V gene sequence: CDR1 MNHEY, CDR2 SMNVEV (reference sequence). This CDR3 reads CASSSGSSYNEQFF. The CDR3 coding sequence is TGTGCCAGCTCTAGCGGGAGCTCCTACAATGAGCAGTTCTTC.

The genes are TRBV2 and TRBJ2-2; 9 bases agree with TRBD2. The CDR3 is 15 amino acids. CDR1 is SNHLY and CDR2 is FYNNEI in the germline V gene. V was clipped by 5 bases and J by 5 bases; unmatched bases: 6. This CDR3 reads CASSSSGVDTGELFF. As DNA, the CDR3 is TGTGCCAGCAGTTCTAGCGGGGTGGATACCGGGGAGCTGTTTTTT.